The 25 T cell receptor beta chains in this list originate from one sample, sequenced in a study of cytomegalovirus exposure and HLA in healthy donors. PCR employed 60 Vbeta and 13 Jbeta primers. Data came from immunoSEQ multiplex PCR; TCRdb stores just in-frame clones and leaves some out. The data show approximately 140,000 clones, around 72% seen once. Sequenced: PBMCs. The receptor source for this set is a woman aged 18-29 years in good health and CMV-seronegative.

The CDR3 DNA follows: TGTGCCATCAGTACAGGGGGCACTGAAGCTTTCTTT. The encoded protein is CAISTGGTEAFF. The rearrangement joins TRBV10-3 to TRBJ1-1; 8 bases agree with TRBD1. Unmatched junction bases numbered 0, after V lost 5 bases and J lost 4 bases. This CDR3 spans 12 amino acids. CDR1 is ENHRY, CDR2 SYGVKD, per germline.

This clone was recorded a few times. The rearrangement links TRBV9 to TRBJ2-1; 7 bases line up with TRBD2. Germline loops: CDR1 SGDLS, CDR2 YYNGEE. The CDR3 is 16 amino acids. The J segment lost 6 bases and the V segment lost 0 bases, leaving 9 bases of the junction unmatched. CDR3 in DNA: TGTGCCAGCAGCGTAGTTTCCGGACTAGGGATCAATGAGCAGTTCTTC. Protein sequence: CASSVVSGLGINEQFF.

The chain combines TRBV6-5 with TRBJ1-1, with 7 bases fitting TRBD1. Germline CDR1 is MNHEY and CDR2 is SVGAGI. J was trimmed by 3 bases and V by 4 bases; bases with no gene match: 8. The length of the CDR3 is 15 residues. The CDR3 loop reads CASSWTGGVDTEAFF. The CDR3 region has the DNA TGTGCCAGCAGTTGGACAGGCGGCGTGGACACTGAAGCTTTCTTT.

This clone was picked up one time. The rearrangement joins TRBV30 to TRBJ2-5, with 9 bases fitting TRBD1. In germline, CDR1 is GTSNPN, CDR2 SVGIG (reference sequence). V dropped 4 bases and J dropped 5; count of bases not matched to a gene: 11. The CDR3 runs to 15 residues. The chain's CDR3 is CAWMRTGARWETQYF. In DNA, the CDR3 is TGTGCCTGGATGAGGACAGGGGCGAGATGGGAGACCCAGTACTTC.

The V and J genes are TRBV5-1 and TRBJ2-2; TRBD1 matches 8 bases. The CDR3 is 16 residues long. CDR1 and CDR2 from the germline V gene are SGHRS and YFSETQ. Losses at the gene ends were 4 bases for V and 2 bases for J; bases not matched to a gene: 7. CDR3 in amino acids: CASSRDRGLNTGELFF. The CDR3 nucleotides are TGCGCCAGCAGCAGAGACAGGGGCCTTAACACCGGGGAGCTGTTTTTT.

V usage is TRBV13 and J usage is TRBJ2-3; 10 nucleotides line up with TRBD2. V dropped 5 bases and J dropped 3; count of bases not matched to a gene: 8. CDR1 and CDR2 from the germline V gene are PRHDT and FYEKMQ (reference sequence). This CDR3 is built from 16 residues. This CDR3 is CASSQTGLAETDTQYF. The CDR3 DNA reads TGTGCCAGCAGCCAGACCGGACTAGCGGAAACAGATACGCAGTATTTT.

The V call is TRBV6-1, the J call TRBJ1-1, with TRBD1 as a possible D gene (5 bases). The length of the CDR3 is 14 residues. The ends were cut back, 4 bases at V and 4 bases at J, with 13 bases in the middle. Per the germline V gene, CDR1 is MNHNS and CDR2 is SASEGT. The CDR3 is CASSVGGHPTEAFF. CDR3 coding DNA: TGTGCCAGCAGTGTGGGGGGTCATCCCACTGAAGCTTTCTTT.

The chain carries TRBV14 and TRBJ1-1; possible D gene TRBD1, 6 bases. CDR1 SGHDN and CDR2 FVKESK come from the germline V gene. The CDR3 consists of 13 residues. V lost 1 base and J 10 bases, leaving 13 bases between the germline ends. CDR3 DNA: TGTGCCAGCAGCCAAGGGACAGCCTACCGAGCTTTCTTT. Protein product: CASSQGTAYRAFF.

V and J are TRBV7-2 and TRBJ2-2; tentative D call: TRBD2 (5 bases). V was trimmed by 4 bases and J by 2 bases, leaving 17 bases between them. The length of the CDR3 is 17 residues. Looked up from germline, CDR1 is SGHTA and CDR2 is FQGNSA. The CDR3 sequence is CASSSRAGRINTGELFF. The CDR3 bases are TGTGCCAGCAGCTCCCGGGCGGGCAGAATTAACACCGGGGAGCTGTTTTTT.

The chain is built from TRBV5-1 and TRBJ2-1, with 8 nucleotides matching TRBD1. The V gene end was trimmed by 4 bases and the J gene end by 4 bases; junction bases not matched to a gene: 19. The CDR3 runs 19 residues. Per the germline V gene, CDR1 is SGHRS and CDR2 is YFSETQ. In DNA form, the CDR3 reads TGCGCCAGCAGCAAAGGGACAGGCCAATACCCGTCTCTTTACAATGAGCAGTTCTTC. Protein sequence: CASSKGTGQYPSLYNEQFF.

This clone has just a few counts. The chain employs TRBV6-5 and TRBJ2-7; maybe TRBD2 (6 bases). Germline assignment: CDR1 MNHEY and CDR2 SVGAGI. The V gene lost 8 bases and the J gene lost 3 bases, with 14 bases spanning the gap. The CDR3 is made up of 13 amino acids. CDR3 loop: CASGRDASYEQYF. As DNA, the CDR3 is TGTGCCAGCGGGCGGGACGCCAGCTACGAGCAGTACTTC.

This chain joins TRBV7-2 and TRBJ2-2, with 9 bases identical to TRBD2. Germline CDR1 SGHTA, CDR2 FQGNSA. The V and J ends lost 10 bases and 2 bases, in that order; junction bases with no gene match: 11. The CDR3 contains 16 residues. The chain's CDR3 is CATLPPSGVNTGELFF. The CDR3 DNA reads as TGTGCCACCCTACCGCCTAGCGGGGTAAACACCGGGGAGCTGTTTTTT.

V is TRBV14 and J is TRBJ2-1; TRBD2 matches at 12 bases. Germline CDR1 reads SGHDN; CDR2 reads FVKESK. J lost 5 bases, V lost 2 bases, and 13 bases had no gene match. This CDR3 is 19 amino acids long. CDR3 in amino acids: CASSQYGVLAGGIDNEQFF. CDR3 in DNA: TGTGCCAGCAGCCAATACGGGGTACTAGCGGGAGGTATTGACAATGAGCAGTTCTTC.

CDR3 nucleotides: TGTGCCAGCAGGGGCGGGAGGGCCCTCCGGCATGAGCAGTTCTTC. Translated: CASRGGRALRHEQFF. The chain carries TRBV5-4 and TRBJ2-1, with TRBD2 identical over 9 bases. Trimming cost V 5 bases and J 8 bases; bases outside gene matches: 11. The CDR3 length is 15 residues. Germline V lookup: CDR1 SGHNT, CDR2 YYREEE (reference sequence).

The chain joins TRBV7-9 to TRBJ2-1, with D possibly matching TRBD1 (6 bases). Between the trimmed V and J ends, which lost 6 bases and 8 bases, there was a span of 26 bases. The germline CDR1 and CDR2 sequences are SEHNR and FQNEAQ (reference sequence). The CDR3 extends over 17 amino acids. CDR3 residues: CASSSYAQGQIWDEQFF. In DNA, the CDR3 is TGTGCCAGCAGTTCTTATGCACAGGGTCAGATTTGGGATGAGCAGTTCTTC.

The chain employs TRBV6-1 and TRBJ1-5; no reliable D call. This CDR3 comprises 15 residues. V lost 4 bases, J lost 8 bases, and 18 bases lay in between. Germline loops: CDR1 MNHNS, CDR2 SASEGT. Written as DNA, the CDR3 is TGTGCCAGCAGTGCCGGGAGCGGAAATAGCAAGCCCCAGCATTTT. It codes for CASSAGSGNSKPQHF.

This chain joins TRBV5-4 and TRBJ2-1; D perhaps matches TRBD2 (7 bases). The germline V gene has CDR1 SGHNT and CDR2 YYREEE (reference sequence). V was shortened by 3 bases and J by 6 bases, with 22 bases between the two germline ends. This CDR3 has 17 amino acids. CDR3 residues: CASSSPLSRGASNEQFF. The CDR3 region has the DNA TGTGCCAGCAGCTCCCCGTTGAGCCGGGGGGCCTCCAATGAGCAGTTCTTC.

The CDR3 sequence: CASREGGWSDIQYF. CDR3 nucleotides: TGTGCCAGCAGGGAAGGGGGCTGGTCAGACATTCAGTACTTC. The V call is TRBV6-5, the J call TRBJ2-4; 7 bases are a match to TRBD1. The germline gives CDR1 MNHEY, CDR2 SVGAGI. The CDR3 is made up of 14 amino acids. J lost 8 bases, V lost 6 bases, and 10 bases had no gene match.

The chain combines TRBV9 with TRBJ1-1; maybe TRBD1 (5 bases). The CDR3 is 14 amino acids. Between the trimmed V and J ends, which lost 0 bases and 1 base, there was a span of 7 bases. Germline V gives CDR1 SGDLS, CDR2 YYNGEE. The CDR3 here is CASSVGTGNTEAFF. The DNA of the CDR3 is TGTGCCAGCAGCGTAGGAACAGGGAACACTGAAGCTTTCTTT.

This rearrangement joins TRBV27 to TRBJ2-1, with D uncertain. In germline, CDR1 is MNHEY, CDR2 SMNVEV (reference sequence). CDR3 length: 13 amino acids. V lost 8 bases to trimming and J lost 4 bases, with 12 bases between them. The CDR3 region is CASAEALYNEQFF. In nucleotides, the CDR3 is TGTGCCAGCGCTGAAGCGTTGTACAATGAGCAGTTCTTC.

The rearrangement joins TRBV4-1 to TRBJ2-4; possibly TRBD2 for D (6 bases). There are 17 residues in the CDR3. The germline V gene encodes CDR1 MGHRA and CDR2 YSYEKL. Trimming removed 0 bases at V and 0 bases at J, with 12 bases between. The CDR3 sequence is CASSQESGERAKNIQYF. Written as DNA, the CDR3 is TGCGCCAGCAGCCAAGAGTCGGGGGAAAGAGCCAAAAACATTCAGTACTTC.

The rearrangement uses TRBV7-6 and TRBJ2-5; D is unresolved. V was trimmed by 2 bases and J by 5 bases, leaving 3 bases between them. Germline loops: CDR1 SGHVS, CDR2 FNYEAQ. CDR3 length: 11 amino acids. CDR3 sequence: CASSLLETQYF. CDR3 nucleotides: TGTGCCAGCAGCTTACTTGAGACCCAGTACTTC.

The V gene is TRBV9, the J gene TRBJ2-1; TRBD2 agrees at 8 bases. The CDR3 sequence is 16 residues long. The V segment lost 2 bases and the J segment 0 bases; nucleotides outside the gene matches: 4. Germline loops: CDR1 SGDLS, CDR2 YYNGEE. CDR3 residues: CASSVTGGSSYNEQFF. CDR3 sequence (DNA): TGTGCCAGCAGCGTTACGGGAGGGAGCTCCTACAATGAGCAGTTCTTC.

The sample holds a few counts of this clone. V and J are TRBV2 and TRBJ2-1; D uncertain. The CDR3 loop spans 10 amino acids. Trimming removed 8 bases from V and 8 bases from J, with 7 bases in between. Germline V gene data show CDR1 as SNHLY and CDR2 as FYNNEI. The CDR3, as DNA: TGTGCCAGCCTCTTTGATGAGCAGTTCTTC. It is translated as CASLFDEQFF.

The CDR3 bases are TGTGCCAGCGGAGGTTCTACCCCCTATGGCTACACCTTC. This translates into CASGGSTPYGYTF. This rearrangement joins TRBV2 to TRBJ1-2; D is unresolved. Trimming removed 8 bases at V and 4 bases at J, with 14 bases between. The CDR3 contains 13 residues. Per germline, CDR1 SNHLY and CDR2 FYNNEI.